Following are 30 T cell receptor beta chains from one sample sequenced in a study of cytotoxic CD8 clonotypes in ibrutinib-treated CLL. Profiled with immunoSEQ multiplex PCR; TCRdb holds only in-frame clones, not every one. The repertoire holds approximately 150,000 clones, with roughly 90% as singletons. This specimen consisted of PBMCs, obtained at disease progression, from a patient treated with ibrutinib. The source of these receptors is a human donor with chronic lymphocytic leukemia.

For the CDR3, the DNA is TGCGCCAGCAGCTTGGGATGGACAGCCTATGGCTACACCTTC. Translating gives CASSLGWTAYGYTF. The chain is built from TRBV5-1 and TRBJ1-2; maybe TRBD1 (6 bases). Germline CDR1 and CDR2: SGHRS and YFSETQ. The CDR3 loop spans 14 amino acids. The V and J ends lost 0 bases and 4 bases respectively, with 10 bases between them. Based on the CDR3 plus reference TRBV5-1 and TRBJ1-2, the full variable domain is KAGVTQTPRYLIKTRGQQVTLSCSPISGHRSVSWYQQTPGQGLQFLFEYFSETQRNKGNFPGRFSGRQFSNSRSEMNVSTLELGDSALYLCASSLGWTAYGYTFGSGTRLTVV.

The genes are TRBV28 and TRBJ2-1, with D tentatively TRBD2 (6 bases). V lost 1 base and J lost 3, with 10 bases in between. There are 15 residues in the CDR3. CDR1 is MDHEN and CDR2 is SYDVKM in the germline V gene. CDR3 loop: CASSLFPGSYNEQFF. In DNA, the CDR3 is TGTGCCAGCAGTTTATTTCCCGGGAGCTACAATGAGCAGTTCTTC.

The chain has TRBV4-3 and TRBJ2-3; D ambiguous. Trimming took 1 base from V and 4 from J, leaving 15 bases between them. The CDR3 contains 16 residues. CDR1 and CDR2 (germline): LGHNA, YSLEER. The CDR3 protein is CASSQAASSIADTQYF. CDR3 sequence (DNA): TGCGCCAGCAGCCAAGCAGCCTCTAGTATAGCAGATACGCAGTATTTT.

This clone was observed a handful of times. The chain carries TRBV7-9 and TRBJ1-5; tentatively, D is TRBD1 (5 bases). Germline assignment: CDR1 SEHNR and CDR2 FQNEAQ (reference sequence). The CDR3 loop spans 14 amino acids. The germline V and J ends were trimmed by 1 base and 7 bases, with 11 bases remaining between them. The DNA of the CDR3 is TGTGCCAGCAGCTTAGGGGATCGGGACCAGCCCCAGCATTTT. The encoded protein is CASSLGDRDQPQHF. Using reference TRBV7-9 and TRBJ1-5 for the parts outside the CDR3, the full variable domain is DTGVSQNPRHKITKRGQNVTFRCDPISEHNRLYWYRQTLGQGPEFLTYFQNEAQLEKSRLLSDRFSAERPKGSFSTLEIQRTEQGDSAMYLCASSLGDRDQPQHFGDGTRLSIL.

V usage is TRBV7-6 and J usage is TRBJ2-7, with D possibly matching TRBD2 (5 bases). This CDR3 has 15 amino acids. Germline CDR1 SGHVS, CDR2 FNYEAQ. V lost 5 bases to trimming and J lost 4 bases, with 18 bases between them. The CDR3 sequence is CASSLDPGLRYEQYF. CDR3 bases: TGTGCCAGCAGCCTCGACCCGGGATTACGGTACGAGCAGTACTTC.

The chain is built from TRBV7-9 and TRBJ1-1; 7 positions match TRBD1. The junction had 8 bases not matched to a gene; V was cut back by 4 bases and J by 0 bases. Germline-derived CDR1 and CDR2 are SEHNR and FQNEAQ (reference sequence). The CDR3 is 16 amino acids. The chain's CDR3 is CASSSSGQTMNTEAFF. The CDR3 coding sequence is TGTGCCAGCAGCTCATCGGGACAGACCATGAACACTGAAGCTTTCTTT.

The CDR3 loop reads CASSLELAGINEQFF. DNA of the CDR3: TGTGCCAGCAGCTTAGAGCTAGCGGGAATCAATGAGCAGTTCTTC. The chain joins TRBV7-2 to TRBJ2-1; 9 bases line up with TRBD2. With V trimmed by 1 base and J by 6 bases, 4 bases remained unmatched. Germline V lookup: CDR1 SGHTA, CDR2 FQGNSA. The CDR3 contains 15 residues.

V usage is TRBV18 and J usage is TRBJ1-2; tentatively, D is TRBD1 (5 bases). Germline CDR1 KGHSH, CDR2 LQKENI. CDR3 length: 16 residues. Trimming pared 6 bases from V and 2 bases from J, leaving 19 bases between. CDR3 region: CASSPDKGNLNYGYTF. The CDR3 region has the DNA TGTGCCAGCTCTCCCGACAAGGGGAATTTGAACTATGGCTACACCTTC.

The gene calls are TRBV27 and TRBJ1-4; no clear D gene. The CDR3 covers 15 residues. Trimming shortened V by 3 bases and J by 5 bases, and 13 bases separated the two germline ends. The germline V gene has CDR1 MNHEY and CDR2 SMNVEV (reference sequence). CDR3 in amino acids: CASSFGVGRNEKLFF. The DNA of the CDR3 is TGTGCCAGCAGTTTTGGAGTGGGGAGAAATGAAAAACTGTTTTTT.

Worth noting for this clone: Mismatch with germline at one junction end may stem from a read error. The chain carries TRBV29-1 and TRBJ1-2; weak D call: TRBD1 (6 bases). The CDR3 is 10 amino acids. The germline V gene has CDR1 SQVTM and CDR2 ANQGSEA. CDR3 amino acids: CSVETGVRFF. Here the CDR3 DNA reads TGCAGCGTGGAGACAGGAGTTAGGTTCTTC.

CDR3 loop: CASSSRTGVGGGLDEQFF. In DNA, the CDR3 is TGTGCCAGCAGCTCCCGGACAGGGGTTGGAGGGGGGCTCGATGAGCAGTTCTTC. The J gene is TRBJ2-1, the V gene TRBV7-3, with 9 bases fitting TRBD1. Germline-derived CDR1 and CDR2 are SGHTA and FQGTGA. The CDR3 contains 18 residues. The junction had 18 bases not matched to a gene; V was cut back by 4 bases and J by 8 bases.

The chain recombines TRBV9 with TRBJ2-7; 7 bases fit TRBD2. This CDR3 has 14 amino acids. The germline CDR1 and CDR2 sequences are SGDLS and YYNGEE. The junction had 6 bases not matched to a gene; V was cut back by 4 bases and J by 2 bases. CDR3 sequence reads: CASSRGEGAYEQYF. CDR3 bases: TGTGCCAGCAGCCGGGGGGAGGGAGCCTACGAGCAGTACTTC.

The chain combines TRBV5-1 with TRBJ2-7; D perhaps matches TRBD2 (6 bases). V was trimmed by 4 bases and J by 2 bases, leaving 19 bases between them. The CDR3 totals 16 residues. Germline V gene sequence: CDR1 SGHRS, CDR2 YFSETQ. CDR3 region: CASSLEGTGPTYEQYF. The DNA of the CDR3 is TGCGCCAGCAGCCTGGAGGGGACGGGGCCCACCTACGAGCAGTACTTC.

The chain carries TRBV5-4 and TRBJ1-1; no definite D call. The germline CDR1 and CDR2 sequences are SGHNT and YYREEE (reference sequence). V was shortened by 0 bases and J by 3 bases, with 12 bases between the two germline ends. There are 15 residues in the CDR3. DNA for the CDR3: TGTGCCAGCAGCTTGGAGTCGGGGAGATACACTGAAGCTTTCTTT. It yields the protein CASSLESGRYTEAFF.

The rearrangement uses TRBV7-9 and TRBJ1-2; a possible D gene is TRBD1 (5 bases). The V end was cut by 3 bases, the J end by 4 bases, with 9 bases between. CDR1 is SEHNR and CDR2 is FQNEAQ in the germline V gene (reference sequence). The CDR3 totals 13 residues. In nucleotides, the CDR3 is TGTGCCAGCAGCTTGTCAGGGTTCTATGGCTACACCTTC. Amino acid sequence: CASSLSGFYGYTF.

The chain uses TRBV5-1 and TRBJ2-5; D tentatively fits TRBD1 or TRBD2 (6 bases each). Trimming took 4 bases from V and 5 from J, leaving 21 bases between them. This CDR3 spans 16 amino acids. Germline loops: CDR1 SGHRS, CDR2 YFSETQ. The CDR3 reads CASSPGAEYTQETQYF. CDR3 DNA sequence: TGCGCCAGCAGCCCGGGGGCGGAATATACCCAGGAGACCCAGTACTTC.

V usage is TRBV12-5 and J usage is TRBJ1-5; D remains unclear. This CDR3 region has 17 residues. Deletions cut 0 bases from V and 0 bases from J, with 12 bases between. Per the germline V gene, CDR1 is LGHNT and CDR2 is FRNRAP. CDR3 in amino acids: CASGLVLGQYSNQPQHF. The CDR3 DNA reads TGTGCTAGTGGTTTGGTACTTGGGCAGTATAGCAATCAGCCCCAGCATTTT.

A single count supports this clone. The chain is built from TRBV28 and TRBJ1-1; perhaps TRBD1 as D (5 bases). The CDR3 is 14 amino acids. Germline V CDR1 and CDR2: MDHEN, SYDVKM. Trimming removed 9 bases from V and 0 bases from J, with 14 bases in between. The CDR3 bases are TGTGCCAGTTCGGGACGCCCCTTGAACACTGAAGCTTTCTTT. The encoded protein is CASSGRPLNTEAFF.

This clone is a singleton in its sample. This chain connects TRBV11-2 to TRBJ1-5, with 8 bases that match TRBD1. CDR3 length: 17 amino acids. The V gene's germline CDR1 is SGHAT and CDR2 FQNNGV. J lost 4 bases, V lost 4 bases, and 12 bases had no gene match. The CDR3 protein is CASSSDFGQGRNQPQHF. The CDR3 nucleotides are TGTGCCAGCAGCTCAGACTTCGGACAGGGAAGGAATCAGCCCCAGCATTTT.

V gene TRBV20-1 combines with J gene TRBJ2-3; D remains unclear. The CDR3 has 10 residues. Trimming took off 3 bases at V and 6 bases at J, with 4 bases between the two ends. CDR1 DFQATT and CDR2 SNEGSKA come from the germline V gene (reference sequence). As DNA, the CDR3 is TGCAGTGCTAGTCGCGATACGCAGTATTTT. This gives the protein CSASRDTQYF.

CDR3 residues: CASSEAQGRPFFQYF. The CDR3 DNA reads TGTGCCAGCAGTGAAGCCCAGGGACGCCCTTTTTTTCAGTACTTC. The chain couples TRBV2 to TRBJ2-4; D possibly uses TRBD1 or TRBD2 (5 bases each). This CDR3 spans 15 amino acids. Germline V gives CDR1 SNHLY, CDR2 FYNNEI. The V end lost 0 bases, the J end lost 11 bases, and 17 bases lay between the germline ends.

The rearrangement joins TRBV5-1 to TRBJ2-3; 8 nucleotides match TRBD1. Germline CDR1 SGHRS, CDR2 YFSETQ. The trim removed 1 base at V and 0 bases at J, leaving 10 bases unmatched. This CDR3 spans 18 amino acids. The CDR3 loop reads CASSLSALTGASTDTQYF. The DNA for the CDR3 is TGCGCCAGCAGCTTGTCGGCCTTGACAGGGGCCAGCACAGATACGCAGTATTTT.

The chain carries TRBV27 and TRBJ2-1; D is uncertain. V dropped 2 bases and J dropped 0 bases, with 8 bases sitting between them. CDR3 length: 15 residues. Germline CDR1 is MNHEY and CDR2 is SMNVEV (reference sequence). CDR3 bases: TGTGCCAGCAGTTTACCGAGCGCCTCCTACAATGAGCAGTTCTTC. The encoded protein is CASSLPSASYNEQFF.

This clone is a singleton in its sample. The chain combines TRBV7-2 with TRBJ1-5, with TRBD1 matching 8 bases. The V gene's germline CDR1 is SGHTA and CDR2 FQGNSA. V trimming: 5 bases; J trimming: 5 bases; junction bases outside the gene matches: 20. CDR3 length equals 19 residues. The CDR3 DNA follows: TGTGCCAGCAGCCGACCTAGGACAGGGTCCCTTCCCTTGGATCAGCCCCAGCATTTT. Residues: CASSRPRTGSLPLDQPQHF.

The chain combines TRBV30 with TRBJ1-3; D not certain. The V and J ends lost 5 bases and 0 bases respectively, with 5 bases between them. The CDR3 is made up of 12 amino acids. The germline V gene encodes CDR1 GTSNPN and CDR2 SVGIG (reference sequence). This CDR3 reads CAWDFSGNTIYF. Written as DNA, the CDR3 is TGTGCCTGGGACTTCTCTGGAAACACCATATATTTT.

This chain links TRBV6-5 with TRBJ2-1; D ambiguous. The germline V gene has CDR1 MNHEY and CDR2 SVGAGI. This CDR3 region has 14 residues. V shed 0 bases and J shed 9 bases, with 12 bases lying between them. In DNA form, the CDR3 reads TGTGCCAGCAGTTACTCGAGTAAGGCCGTTGAGCAGTTCTTC. Amino acid sequence: CASSYSSKAVEQFF.

This chain uses TRBV7-9 with TRBJ2-7; possibly TRBD2 for D (6 bases). The length of the CDR3 is 14 residues. The V end was cut by 5 bases, the J end by 4 bases, with 15 bases between. Germline values: CDR1 SEHNR, CDR2 FQNEAQ (reference sequence). The DNA for the CDR3 is TGTGCCAGCAGCCCCCGGGGGACGGAATACGAGCAGTACTTC. Amino acids: CASSPRGTEYEQYF.

Regarding this clone: Compared with germline, one end of the junction differs, possibly owing to a read error. This rearrangement joins TRBV29-1 to TRBJ1-1; D is uncertain. This CDR3 comprises 11 residues. CDR1 and CDR2 (germline): SQVTM, ANQGSEA. The CDR3 DNA reads as TGCACCGTTATTCTTCACACTGAAGCTTTCTTT. It translates to CTVILHTEAFF.

J is TRBJ2-2 and V is TRBV6-5, with 13 bases lining up with TRBD2. In germline, CDR1 is MNHEY, CDR2 SVGAGI. CDR3 length: 16 residues. V lost 4 bases and J lost 3; bases outside the gene matches: 2. CDR3 bases: TGTGCCAGCAGTTTGGGACTAGCGGGATACACCGGGGAGCTGTTTTTT. Amino acid sequence: CASSLGLAGYTGELFF.

Here the CDR3 reads CASSTPDRVYEQYF. The CDR3 bases are TGTGCCAGTAGTACCCCTGATAGGGTATACGAGCAGTACTTC. The chain employs TRBV19 and TRBJ2-7; D not certain. V was shortened by 4 bases and J by 4 bases, with 14 bases between the two germline ends. Germline V lookup: CDR1 LNHDA, CDR2 SQIVND (reference sequence). CDR3 size: 14 residues.